Below, 26 T cell receptor beta chains from the same sample are listed, as sequenced in a study of cytomegalovirus exposure and HLA in healthy donors. In the PCR, 60 Vbeta and 13 Jbeta primers were used. Data came from immunoSEQ multiplex PCR; TCRdb stores just in-frame clones and leaves some out. The repertoire holds about 130,000 clones, with 60% to 80% as singletons. Sequences were obtained from PBMCs. Source of these receptors: a female donor in good health and CMV-seronegative.

V and J are TRBV5-1 and TRBJ2-5, with 9 bases lining up with TRBD1. The better agreement between TRBJ2-7 and the DNA end casts doubt on the J call. Per germline, CDR1 SGHRS and CDR2 YFSETQ. CDR3 length: 12 amino acids. The CDR3 nucleotides read TGCGCCAGCAGCCGGGACAGGGACGAGCAGTACTTC. This gives the protein CASSRDRDEQYF.

This chain links TRBV29-1 with TRBJ1-2; the match to TRBD1 covers 7 bases. With V trimmed by 7 bases and J by 5 bases, 10 bases remained unmatched. The CDR3 is 13 amino acids. CDR1 is SQVTM, CDR2 ANQGSEA, per germline. The CDR3 region has the DNA TGCAGCGCTCACTCCGGGACAGCTTATGGCTACACCTTC. This encodes CSAHSGTAYGYTF.

The chain links TRBV28 to TRBJ2-6, with D tentatively TRBD1 (6 bases). V was trimmed by 4 bases and J by 3 bases, leaving 19 bases between them. The germline V gene encodes CDR1 MDHEN and CDR2 SYDVKM. CDR3 size: 18 residues. The CDR3 nucleotides read TGTGCCAGCAGTTCCCCAAAAGCCGGGACACGTGGGGCCAACGTCCTGACTTTC. Protein product: CASSSPKAGTRGANVLTF.

The chain combines TRBV28 with TRBJ1-1; 10 nucleotides agree with TRBD1. The CDR3 contains 15 residues. The V gene's germline CDR1 is MDHEN and CDR2 SYDVKM. With V trimmed by 2 bases and J by 4 bases, 4 bases remained unmatched. The CDR3: CASSLATGGRTEAFF. The CDR3 bases are TGTGCCAGCAGTTTAGCGACAGGGGGCCGCACTGAAGCTTTCTTT.

The chain is built from TRBV6-5 and TRBJ2-7; perhaps TRBD2 as D (6 bases). CDR3 length: 13 amino acids. Per germline, CDR1 MNHEY and CDR2 SVGAGI. V gave up 11 bases and J gave up 0 bases, with 14 bases separating them. The DNA of the CDR3 is TGTGCCGTAAAGGGACTGAGCTCCTACGAGCAGTACTTC. As protein: CAVKGLSSYEQYF.

This clone counts as medium-sized. The chain links TRBV6-6 to TRBJ1-5; possibly TRBD1 for D (5 bases). Trimming removed 2 bases at V and 0 bases at J, with 11 bases between. Germline CDR1 is MNHNY and CDR2 is SVGAGI (reference sequence). CDR3 size: 16 residues. The CDR3, as DNA: TGTGCCAGCAGTTACGACAGTTCCCATAGCAATCAGCCCCAGCATTTT. Translation gives CASSYDSSHSNQPQHF.

The chain employs TRBV7-6 and TRBJ2-7; D gene uncertain. Trimming pared 3 bases from V and 0 bases from J, leaving 9 bases between. The CDR3 has 14 residues. Germline CDR1 and CDR2: SGHVS and FNYEAQ. The CDR3 DNA is TGTGCCAGCAGCTTTGGCCCTGTCTCCTACGAGCAGTACTTC. Its translation: CASSFGPVSYEQYF.

The table lists this clone with a count of one. This chain uses TRBV9 with TRBJ2-3; TRBD2 aligns across 14 bases. The CDR3 has 16 residues. Germline trimming cut 3 bases from V and 7 bases from J; bases unmatched to any gene: 7. Per the germline V gene, CDR1 is SGDLS and CDR2 is YYNGEE. Here the CDR3 reads CASSAVTSGRVYTQYF. The CDR3 nucleotides read TGTGCCAGCAGCGCTGTGACTAGCGGGAGGGTTTATACGCAGTATTTT.

This chain uses TRBV5-6 with TRBJ1-1, with D possibly TRBD1 on 5 matching bases. CDR3 size: 15 residues. With 4 bases removed from V and 4 bases from J, the gap between germline ends came to 17 bases. Germline V gene lookup returns CDR1 SGHDT and CDR2 YYEEEE. The CDR3 nucleotides read TGTGCCAGCAGCCCATTAGAGGGGAGGCTCACTGAAGCTTTCTTT. Translation: CASSPLEGRLTEAFF.

The chain carries TRBV28 and TRBJ2-7, with unresolved D. Looked up from germline, CDR1 is MDHEN and CDR2 is SYDVKM. Trimming took 3 bases from V and 5 from J, leaving 8 bases between them. The CDR3 loop spans 12 amino acids. The CDR3 here is CASSLSVDEQYF. CDR3 DNA sequence: TGTGCCAGCAGTTTGAGCGTTGACGAGCAGTACTTC.

The CDR3 DNA sequence: TGTGCCAGCAGTGCTCTATCCGGGACATTCTACGAGCAGTACTTC. Translating gives CASSALSGTFYEQYF. The chain combines TRBV28 with TRBJ2-7, with a weak D call TRBD1 (6 bases). Trimming pared 5 bases from V and 3 bases from J, leaving 17 bases between. Germline assignment: CDR1 MDHEN and CDR2 SYDVKM. The CDR3 has 15 amino acids.

The J gene is TRBJ2-1, the V gene TRBV6-5; 9 bases fit TRBD2. Germline values: CDR1 MNHEY, CDR2 SVGAGI. The CDR3 covers 16 residues. V shed 0 bases and J 10 bases; nucleotides not matched to a gene: 10. The CDR3 reads CASSYSTSGPTGEQFF. In DNA form, the CDR3 reads TGTGCCAGCAGTTACTCGACTAGCGGCCCTACGGGGGAGCAGTTCTTC.

This clone has more than one count but fewer than ten. V and J are TRBV2 and TRBJ2-7; the match to TRBD1 covers 9 bases. Germline CDR1 and CDR2: SNHLY and FYNNEI. The CDR3 contains 16 residues. J gave up 0 bases and V 6 bases, and 9 bases lay outside the gene matches. CDR3 bases: TGTGCCAGCAGGGACGGACAGGGGCTCCCCTCCTACGAGCAGTACTTC. It translates to CASRDGQGLPSYEQYF.

CDR3 in amino acids: CASSSTLDRGNTEAFF. In DNA form, the CDR3 reads TGTGCCAGCAGTTCCACCCTCGACAGGGGAAACACTGAAGCTTTCTTT. The V call is TRBV6-5, the J call TRBJ1-1, with 8 bases aligning to TRBD1. The germline V gene has CDR1 MNHEY and CDR2 SVGAGI. The CDR3 is 16 residues long. V shed 4 bases, J shed 2 bases, and the junction held 9 bases outside the gene matches.

The CDR3 nucleotides are TGTGCCAGCAGCCTCGGACTAGCGGAGAACAATGAGCAGTTCTTC. Amino acids: CASSLGLAENNEQFF. This rearrangement joins TRBV7-3 to TRBJ2-1; 10 nucleotides agree with TRBD2. The CDR3 loop spans 15 amino acids. In germline, CDR1 is SGHTA, CDR2 FQGTGA. After removal of 5 bases from V and 5 bases from J, the junction contained 6 bases not matched to a gene.

This clone has more than one count but fewer than ten. V is TRBV9 and J is TRBJ2-1, with a possible D match to TRBD2 (6 bases). The CDR3 has 13 residues. In germline, CDR1 is SGDLS, CDR2 YYNGEE. V lost 4 bases, J lost 5 bases, and 10 bases lay in between. The CDR3 DNA reads as TGTGCCAGCAGCACGGGACTTCACAATGAGCAGTTCTTC. This gives the protein CASSTGLHNEQFF.

The chain has TRBV19 and TRBJ2-5; possible D gene TRBD1, 5 bases. Germline V gene data show CDR1 as LNHDA and CDR2 as SQIVND (reference sequence). The ends were cut back, 0 bases at V and 5 bases at J, with 10 bases in the middle. The CDR3 consists of 14 residues. In nucleotides, the CDR3 is TGTGCCAGTAGTATAGACAGGGCTCAGGAGACCCAGTACTTC. The encoded protein is CASSIDRAQETQYF.

This chain links TRBV4-1 with TRBJ2-3, with TRBD1 identical over 7 bases. Losses at the gene ends were 3 bases for V and 4 bases for J; bases not matched to a gene: 7. This CDR3 spans 15 amino acids. From germline, CDR1 is MGHRA and CDR2 YSYEKL. The CDR3 sequence is CASSHTTGAADTQYF. The CDR3 DNA is TGCGCCAGCAGCCACACAACAGGGGCGGCAGATACGCAGTATTTT.

This clone was recorded a few times. The V and J genes are TRBV6-6 and TRBJ1-3, with 8 bases identical to TRBD1. The V segment lost 5 bases and the J segment 6 bases; nucleotides outside the gene matches: 6. This CDR3 comprises 14 residues. The V gene's germline CDR1 is MNHNY and CDR2 SVGAGI (reference sequence). As DNA, the CDR3 is TGTGCCAGCAGTCACACACAGGGGGAAAACACCATATATTTT. Translation: CASSHTQGENTIYF.

V is TRBV30 and J is TRBJ1-1; tentatively, D is TRBD1 (6 bases). Per the germline V gene, CDR1 is GTSNPN and CDR2 is SVGIG (reference sequence). This CDR3 comprises 13 residues. Between the trimmed V and J ends, which lost 4 bases and 4 bases, there was a span of 13 bases. CDR3 loop: CAWTQGRTTEAFF. For the CDR3, the DNA is TGTGCCTGGACTCAGGGGAGAACCACTGAAGCTTTCTTT.

The chain recombines TRBV27 with TRBJ2-1, with TRBD1 matching 9 bases. The germline gives CDR1 MNHEY, CDR2 SMNVEV (reference sequence). V lost 1 base and J lost 10; bases outside the gene matches: 8. The CDR3 is 15 amino acids. The CDR3 nucleotides are TGTGCCAGCAGTTTATGGGACAGGGAGATTGGGGAGCAGTTCTTC. It is translated as CASSLWDREIGEQFF.

The chain carries TRBV7-2 and TRBJ2-7, with 7 positions matching TRBD2. J gave up 6 bases and V 5 bases, and 7 bases lay outside the gene matches. From germline, CDR1 is SGHTA and CDR2 FQGNSA. This CDR3 spans 13 amino acids. This CDR3 reads CASSPGLGAEQYF. CDR3 DNA: TGTGCCAGCAGCCCAGGACTAGGAGCCGAGCAGTACTTC.

The genes are TRBV28 and TRBJ1-2; weak D call: TRBD1 (6 bases). The CDR3 spans 17 residues. V was cut by 5 bases and J by 0 bases, with 19 bases left in between. Germline CDR1 MDHEN, CDR2 SYDVKM. CDR3 DNA: TGTGCCAGCAGTATTCTTCGTAGGACAGCTTCTAACTATGGCTACACCTTC. Protein sequence: CASSILRRTASNYGYTF.

The genes are TRBV19 and TRBJ2-7; D not resolved. This CDR3 is built from 14 residues. The germline CDR1 and CDR2 sequences are LNHDA and SQIVND (reference sequence). Trimming shortened V by 3 bases and J by 2 bases, and 11 bases separated the two germline ends. The CDR3 DNA is TGTGCCAGTAGTATTGGGCTCACAGCCTACGAGCAGTACTTC. Translated, it gives CASSIGLTAYEQYF.

The rearrangement joins TRBV9 to TRBJ2-6; D gene ambiguous. V lost 3 bases to trimming and J lost 0 bases, with 4 bases between them. In germline, CDR1 is SGDLS, CDR2 YYNGEE. CDR3 size: 14 residues. The CDR3 DNA reads as TGTGCCAGCAGCGCCCACTCTGGGGCCAACGTCCTGACTTTC. Translation gives CASSAHSGANVLTF.

This clone occurred once. The J gene is TRBJ1-2, the V gene TRBV25-1; D is ambiguous. CDR3 length equals 14 residues. CDR1 is MGHDK, CDR2 SYGVNS, per germline. Trimming cost V 6 bases and J 3 bases, with 14 bases left between them. The CDR3 loop reads CASSGRLEDYGYTF. The CDR3 DNA follows: TGTGCCAGCAGCGGACGCTTGGAGGACTATGGCTACACCTTC.